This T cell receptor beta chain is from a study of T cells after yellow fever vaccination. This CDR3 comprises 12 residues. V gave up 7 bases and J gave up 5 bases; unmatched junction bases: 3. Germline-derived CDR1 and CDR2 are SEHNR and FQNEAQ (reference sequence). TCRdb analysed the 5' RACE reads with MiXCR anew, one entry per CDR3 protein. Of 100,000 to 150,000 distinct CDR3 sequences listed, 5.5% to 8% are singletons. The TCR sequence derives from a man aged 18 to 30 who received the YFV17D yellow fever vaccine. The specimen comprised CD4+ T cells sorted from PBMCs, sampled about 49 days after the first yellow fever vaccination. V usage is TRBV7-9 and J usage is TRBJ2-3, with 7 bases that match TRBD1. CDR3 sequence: CASNRGLDTQYF. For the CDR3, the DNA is TGTGCCAGCAACAGGGGATTAGATACGCAGTATTTT.